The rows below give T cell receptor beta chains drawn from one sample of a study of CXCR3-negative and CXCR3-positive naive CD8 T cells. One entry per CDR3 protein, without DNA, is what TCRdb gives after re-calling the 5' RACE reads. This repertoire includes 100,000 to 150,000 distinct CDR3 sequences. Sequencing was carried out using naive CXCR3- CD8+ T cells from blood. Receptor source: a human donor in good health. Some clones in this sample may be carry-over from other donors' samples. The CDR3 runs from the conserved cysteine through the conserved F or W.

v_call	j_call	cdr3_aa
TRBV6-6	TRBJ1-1	CATNAGRHTEAFF
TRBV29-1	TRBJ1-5	CSVEDAGAFPGRVLQPQHF
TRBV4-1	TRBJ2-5	CASSQGPDSGGETQHF
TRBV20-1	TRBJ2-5	CSAGSGRSLKRETQYF
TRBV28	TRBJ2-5	CASSLTSGRQETQYF
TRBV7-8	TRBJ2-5	CASSLMGLQETQYF
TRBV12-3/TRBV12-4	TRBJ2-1	CASSTPSSYNEQFF
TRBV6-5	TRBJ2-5	CASSLFFGTIETQYF
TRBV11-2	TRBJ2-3	CASSLVSGGTDTQYF
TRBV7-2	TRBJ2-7	CASSFYGGSSYEQYF
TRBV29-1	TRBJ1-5	CSVEVSNRARNLTQHF
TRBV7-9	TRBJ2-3	CASSSRTDERDTQYF
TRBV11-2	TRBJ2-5	CASSLGPAEGTVQYF
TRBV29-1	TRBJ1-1	CSFYGDRGMNTEAFF
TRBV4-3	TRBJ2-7	CASSQGQGVHYEQYF
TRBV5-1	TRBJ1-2	CASSLANGANYGYTF
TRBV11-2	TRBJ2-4	CASSLGQITGNIQYF
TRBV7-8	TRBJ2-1	CASSPYLGEKFF
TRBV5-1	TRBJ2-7	CASSLEGQSYEQYF
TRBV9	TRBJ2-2	CASSVTLAGSTGELFF
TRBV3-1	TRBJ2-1	CASSPGTRWTSHEQFF
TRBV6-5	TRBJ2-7	CASSQSDGDYEQYF